The T cell receptor (beta chain) described here comes from a study of T cells in Graves' hyperthyroidism and ophthalmopathy. Whole-study results and caveats: Clonotypes that were expanded in thyroid above 0.001 mostly appeared in blood too.

Trimming removed 10 bases at V and 3 bases at J, with 15 bases between. The CDR3 runs 13 residues. Germline V gives CDR1 ENHRY, CDR2 SYGVKD. The table lists this clonotype with many counts. Its target is not known. The TCR beta CDR3 regions underwent amplification using RNA transcripts as the source. TCR CDR3 regions were first amplified by RT-PCR with HTBI primers. One entry per CDR3 protein, called by TCRdb with MiXCR from the multiplex PCR reads. Among about 350,000 distinct CDR3 sequences listed, approximately 18% were seen once. Patients aged 18 to 65 with hyperthyroidism were newly diagnosed, with duration under 2 months. Using around 10 ml of fresh peripheral blood, PBMCs were prepared.

The sample consisted of blood. The chain employs TRBV10-3 and TRBJ1-1; D not certain. The source of this sequence is a woman aged 25 to 39 with Graves' hyperthyroidism that later progressed to Graves' ophthalmopathy. Here the CDR3 DNA reads TGTGCCACCTTAATGGGAGAAGACACTGAAGCTTTCTTT. Its translation is CATLMGEDTEAFF.